The clone carrying this T cell receptor beta chain was picked up a small number of times. What it recognizes is unknown. The sample originates from a study of CD8 T cells in ankylosing spondylitis. Study results and limitations: Made up of about eight highly homologous variants, a TCR beta motif appeared characteristic of ankylosing spondylitis blood. Relatively scarce in peripheral blood, disease-linked clones were CD8+. Disease-associated clones were reportedly significantly overrepresented in matched ankylosing spondylitis synovial fluid.

Trimming left V 6 bases short and J 3 bases short, with 12 bases between. The CDR3 extends over 13 amino acids. CDR1 and CDR2 (germline): DFQATT, SNEGSKA (reference sequence). For TCR beta, libraries came from quantitative 5'-RACE with molecular barcodes. TCRdb itself ran the 5' RACE reads through MiXCR, one entry per CDR3 protein. The repertoire holds a few hundred thousand distinct CDR3 sequences, with under 25% as singletons. The chain uses TRBV20-1 and TRBJ1-5, with TRBD1 as a possible D gene (6 bases). The specimen was blood, either unsorted or a sorted T cell fraction (not recorded which). The clonotype was recovered from a male donor with ankylosing spondylitis. CDR3 loop: CSARGQHNQPQHF. In nucleotides, the CDR3 is TGCAGTGCCCGGGGACAACACAATCAGCCCCAGCATTTT.